The 25 T cell receptor beta chains given below trace back to one sample, sequenced in a study of T-cell reconstitution after alpha-beta-depleted transplantation in children. It was with unique molecular identifiers that the TCRbeta library was prepared. TCRdb re-called the PCR reads through MiXCR, storing one row per CDR3 protein. This sample has hundreds of thousands of distinct CDR3 sequences, with 16% found just once. Sequenced here: PBMCs from the stem cell graft donor, sampled from the stem cell graft. These receptors came from a human donor who donated a stem cell graft to a child with acute myeloid leukemia.

V gene TRBV11-2 combines with J gene TRBJ1-1; 7 bases map to TRBD1. Germline V gene sequence: CDR1 SGHAT, CDR2 FQNNGV. This CDR3 has 18 residues. J gave up 1 base and V 5 bases, and 16 bases lay outside the gene matches. This chain's CDR3 is CASSVYVGTAPRNTEAFF. The CDR3 DNA follows: TGTGCCAGCAGCGTCTATGTTGGGACAGCCCCTAGGAACACTGAAGCTTTCTTT.

This clonotype was counted between two and nine times. This chain joins TRBV7-9 and TRBJ1-2, with D possibly TRBD1 on 6 matching bases. V was clipped by 3 bases and J by 6 bases, with 14 bases between them. The germline V gene encodes CDR1 SEHNR and CDR2 FQNEAQ (reference sequence). This CDR3 is built from 14 residues. The CDR3, as DNA: TGTGCCAGCAGCTTTCCGCAGGGGATTGATGGCTACACCTTC. This codes for CASSFPQGIDGYTF.

In this sample, this clonotype turned up many times. V gene TRBV20-1 combines with J gene TRBJ1-2; D perhaps matches TRBD1 (5 bases). The V end lost 3 bases, the J end lost 8 bases, and 13 bases lay between the germline ends. Per the germline V gene, CDR1 is DFQATT and CDR2 is SNEGSKA (reference sequence). The CDR3 contains 12 residues. The CDR3 coding sequence is TGCAGTGCTAGTACCAGGGAGCGGGGCTACACCTTC. This encodes CSASTRERGYTF.

This sequence joins TRBV9 and TRBJ1-1; D may be TRBD1 (5 bases). Trimming took 0 bases from V and 8 from J, leaving 11 bases between them. Looked up from germline, CDR1 is SGDLS and CDR2 is YYNGEE. The CDR3 has 13 amino acids. The CDR3 nucleotides read TGTGCCAGCAGCGTAGGGGGGACTGACGAAGCTTTCTTT. Its translation is CASSVGGTDEAFF.

This clonotype has at least ten counts. The chain couples TRBV20-1 to TRBJ1-1; 8 bases match TRBD1. Germline V gene lookup returns CDR1 DFQATT and CDR2 SNEGSKA (reference sequence). Trimming removed 6 bases from V and 6 bases from J; junction bases left unmatched: 9. The CDR3 runs to 13 residues. The CDR3 is CSASSGGIAEAFF. DNA for the CDR3: TGCAGTGCAAGTTCAGGGGGCATCGCTGAAGCTTTCTTT.

This clonotype was detected a few times. The rearrangement uses TRBV3-1 and TRBJ2-2; D gene uncertain. The CDR3 consists of 16 residues. CDR1 is LGHDT and CDR2 is YNNKEL in the germline V gene (reference sequence). The V end lost 0 bases, the J end lost 4 bases, and 12 bases lay between the germline ends. The chain's CDR3 is CASSQDLRSFTGELFF. The CDR3 coding sequence is TGTGCCAGCAGCCAAGATTTACGGTCGTTCACCGGGGAGCTGTTTTTT. Looking up the rest from reference TRBV3-1 and TRBJ2-2 gives the full variable domain: DTAVSQTPKYLVTQMGNDKSIKCEQNLGHDTMYWYKQDSKKFLKIMFSYNNKELIINETVPNRFSPKSPDKAHLNLHINSLELGDSAVYFCASSQDLRSFTGELFFGEGSRLTVL.

CDR3 amino acids: CASSRASRGLPDTQYF. CDR3 DNA: TGTGCCAGCAGCCGAGCCTCCAGGGGGCTTCCAGATACGCAGTATTTT. The chain combines TRBV4-2 with TRBJ2-3; 8 nucleotides agree with TRBD1. Germline loops: CDR1 LGHNA, CDR2 YNFKEQ. The CDR3 is 16 amino acids. Trimming cost V 4 bases and J 4 bases; bases outside gene matches: 10.

This clonotype has more than one count but fewer than ten. This chain joins TRBV28 and TRBJ2-6; TRBD1 matches 7 bases. The CDR3 is 16 amino acids. V lost 6 bases and J lost 0; bases outside the gene matches: 5. Germline lookup yields CDR1 MDHEN and CDR2 SYDVKM. The DNA for the CDR3 is TGTGCCAGCAGACCGGGACAGACCTCTGGGGCCAACGTCCTGACTTTC. Its translation: CASRPGQTSGANVLTF.

As to this clonotype: An end of the junction differs from the germline gene, which may be a read error. V gene TRBV20-1 combines with J gene TRBJ1-5; 8 nucleotides line up with TRBD1. The CDR3 loop spans 16 amino acids. CDR1 is DFQATT, CDR2 SNEGSKA, per germline (reference sequence). This chain's CDR3 is CCAYPHGQGGGQPQHF. The CDR3 DNA reads as TGCTGTGCTTACCCACACGGACAGGGCGGGGGGCAGCCCCAGCATTTT.

This chain joins TRBV20-1 and TRBJ2-1, with 8 nucleotides matching TRBD1. The CDR3 is made up of 17 amino acids. CDR1 and CDR2 from the germline V gene are DFQATT and SNEGSKA (reference sequence). The trim removed 5 bases at V and 3 bases at J, leaving 15 bases unmatched. The CDR3 DNA is TGCAGTGCTTTTCGGACAGGGAATGAGGAAAACTACAATGAGCAGTTCTTC. Protein product: CSAFRTGNEENYNEQFF.

The chain employs TRBV6-2 or TRBV6-3 and TRBJ1-1; no definite D call. This CDR3 spans 15 amino acids. V was trimmed by 6 bases and J by 3 bases, leaving 17 bases between them. Germline CDR1 MNHEY, CDR2 SVGEGT. Here the CDR3 reads CASSLAPPRHTEAFF. For the CDR3, the DNA is TGTGCCAGCAGCCTCGCCCCACCAAGGCACACTGAAGCTTTCTTT.

This chain uses TRBV7-9 with TRBJ2-4; 8 positions agree with TRBD2. The CDR3 loop spans 17 amino acids. Germline lookup yields CDR1 SEHNR and CDR2 FQNEAQ (reference sequence). The V gene end was trimmed by 3 bases and the J gene end by 6 bases; junction bases not matched to a gene: 13. DNA for the CDR3: TGTGCCAGCAGCTTCGGGGGGGGCCACCTCCACGGAAACATTCAGTACTTC. Translating gives CASSFGGGHLHGNIQYF. The entire variable domain, with the rest obtained from reference TRBV7-9 and TRBJ2-4, is as follows: DTGVSQNPRHKITKRGQNVTFRCDPISEHNRLYWYRQTLGQGPEFLTYFQNEAQLEKSRLLSDRFSAERPKGSFSTLEIQRTEQGDSAMYLCASSFGGGHLHGNIQYFGAGTRLSVL.

This clonotype was found a few times. This chain links TRBV7-9 with TRBJ2-5, with D maybe TRBD2 (5 bases). This CDR3 region has 12 residues. Trimming removed 1 base from V and 13 bases from J, with 13 bases in between. In germline, CDR1 is SEHNR, CDR2 FQNEAQ (reference sequence). The DNA for the CDR3 is TGTGCCAGCAGCTTAGACAGAGGGAGAGGGTACTTC. Translated, it gives CASSLDRGRGYF.

This chain links TRBV20-1 with TRBJ2-5, with a weak D call TRBD2 (5 bases). CDR3 size: 15 residues. The germline V gene has CDR1 DFQATT and CDR2 SNEGSKA (reference sequence). V was clipped by 3 bases and J by 5 bases, with 19 bases between them. CDR3 coding DNA: TGCAGTGCTAGGAAACCCGACGGACCGGGGGAGACCCAGTACTTC. Its protein product is CSARKPDGPGETQYF.

The sample holds many counts of this clonotype. The rearrangement uses TRBV29-1 and TRBJ2-5; the D gene could be TRBD1 or TRBD2 (5 bases each). The germline V and J ends were trimmed by 4 bases and 7 bases, with 19 bases remaining between them. The CDR3 has 14 amino acids. Germline loops: CDR1 SQVTM, CDR2 ANQGSEA. For the CDR3, the DNA is TGCAGCGTTGTTCCCGGGGTCGCCCAGGGGACCCAGTACTTC. This sequence encodes CSVVPGVAQGTQYF.

The chain has TRBV12-3 or TRBV12-4 and TRBJ2-2, with D perhaps TRBD1 (6 bases). The CDR3 is 16 amino acids. Trimming took off 7 bases at V and 7 bases at J, with 22 bases between the two ends. Here the CDR3 DNA reads TGTGCCAGCACACCTCGAGAGGACAGCCACGGCGGGGAGCTGTTTTTT. Its protein is CASTPREDSHGGELFF.

This clonotype was seen at least ten times. The chain is built from TRBV29-1 and TRBJ2-3; TRBD2 might be the D (6 bases). This CDR3 is 14 amino acids long. Germline V gene lookup returns CDR1 SQVTM and CDR2 ANQGSEA. V was clipped by 4 bases and J by 1 base, with 12 bases between them. The CDR3 is CSVGLVRGTDTQYF. In nucleotides, the CDR3 is TGCAGCGTTGGACTAGTCCGCGGCACAGATACGCAGTATTTT.

This clonotype was observed at least ten times. The chain recombines TRBV12-3 or TRBV12-4 with TRBJ2-7; TRBD2 is a possible D gene (5 bases). Trimming cost V 6 bases and J 6 bases, with 21 bases left between them. The CDR3 is 15 residues long. The CDR3 nucleotides are TGTGCCAGCAGCAACGCAGGACGGGATCCCGGCGAGCAGTACTTC. Translated: CASSNAGRDPGEQYF.

This clonotype was observed at least ten times. The rearrangement uses TRBV20-1 and TRBJ2-4; maybe TRBD2 (6 bases). This CDR3 contains 13 residues. V gave up 5 bases and J gave up 3 bases, with 11 bases separating them. Looked up from germline, CDR1 is DFQATT and CDR2 is SNEGSKA (reference sequence). The CDR3 DNA is TGCAGTGCTGCTAGCGTTGGCAAAAACATTCAGTACTTC. Translation: CSAASVGKNIQYF.

This chain connects TRBV12-3 or TRBV12-4 to TRBJ1-1, with D perhaps TRBD1 (5 bases). The CDR3 sequence is 13 residues long. The ends were cut back, 5 bases at V and 5 bases at J, with 12 bases in the middle. DNA for the CDR3: TGTGCCAGCAGTGTGAAGGGGAGTACTGAAGCTTTCTTT. Its translation is CASSVKGSTEAFF.

This clonotype was found many times. CDR3 region: CSATGTPNTGELFF. Here the CDR3 DNA reads TGCAGTGCTACCGGGACACCTAACACCGGGGAGCTGTTTTTT. The V and J genes are TRBV20-1 and TRBJ2-2; possible D gene TRBD1, 6 bases. V lost 4 bases and J 2 bases, leaving 11 bases between the germline ends. Germline CDR1 reads DFQATT; CDR2 reads SNEGSKA (reference sequence). The CDR3 loop spans 14 amino acids.

This clonotype was observed at least ten times. The chain uses TRBV20-1 and TRBJ1-2; D remains ambiguous. V was clipped by 4 bases and J by 8 bases, with 11 bases between them. This CDR3 has 11 residues. CDR1 is DFQATT and CDR2 is SNEGSKA in the germline V gene (reference sequence). The CDR3 here is CSAKERVGYTF. DNA for the CDR3: TGCAGTGCTAAGGAGAGGGTCGGCTACACCTTC.

This chain uses TRBV20-1 with TRBJ2-2; D gene unclear. V lost 6 bases and J 1 base, leaving 9 bases between the germline ends. Germline V gene data show CDR1 as DFQATT and CDR2 as SNEGSKA (reference sequence). The CDR3 spans 13 residues. CDR3 DNA sequence: TGCAGTGCCCGTAGGCAGAACACCGGGGAGCTGTTTTTT. Translated, it gives CSARRQNTGELFF.

The chain combines TRBV12-3 or TRBV12-4 with TRBJ2-2; 10 bases are shared with TRBD1. After removal of 6 bases from V and 4 bases from J, the junction contained 8 bases not matched to a gene. CDR3 length: 16 residues. Here the CDR3 DNA reads TGTGCCAGCAGCCAGAGACAGGGGGCCCTCACCGGGGAGCTGTTTTTT. Translated, it gives CASSQRQGALTGELFF.

There are a few counts of this clonotype. Mismatch with germline at one junction end may stem from a read error. V and J are TRBV20-1 and TRBJ2-2; 9 bases match TRBD1. CDR1 and CDR2 (germline): DFQATT, SNEGSKA (reference sequence). This CDR3 region has 16 residues. The CDR3 DNA reads as TGCAGTGCTAGCCTTCCGGACAGGGGATGGGACGGGGATCTGTTTTTT. Translating gives CSASLPDRGWDGDLFF.